This TCR beta chain was recorded in a study of T cell repertoires in cytomegalovirus infection. Whole-study context: Matching HLA type, along with CMV infection, was indicated by public TCR beta signatures.

Germline CDR1 is SGHNT and CDR2 is YYREEE (reference sequence). V lost 5 bases, J lost 4 bases, and 3 bases stayed unmatched. This CDR3 region has 14 residues. Using its own MiXCR run on the reads, TCRdb lists one record per CDR3 protein. The sample yields some 300,000 distinct CDR3 sequences, roughly an eighth seen once. Study results and limitations: Totalled public TCR beta family frequency picked out people who carried CMV plus the relevant HLA. It was HLA-C-restricted CMV-specific TCR beta clonotypes that dominated the response ex vivo.

With regard to this clonotype: Its target is not known. A much larger clonotype is one base distant, so this may be a read error.

Sequencing input: PBMCs. This sequence joins TRBV5-4 and TRBJ2-3, with TRBD2 matching over 11 bases. This sequence was found in a human donor in good health (CMV status not recorded). Some clones in this sample may be carry-over from other donors' samples. CDR3 in amino acids: CASRPGLAADTQYF. DNA for the CDR3: TGTGCCAGCAGGCCGGGACTAGCGGCAGATACGCAGTATTTT.